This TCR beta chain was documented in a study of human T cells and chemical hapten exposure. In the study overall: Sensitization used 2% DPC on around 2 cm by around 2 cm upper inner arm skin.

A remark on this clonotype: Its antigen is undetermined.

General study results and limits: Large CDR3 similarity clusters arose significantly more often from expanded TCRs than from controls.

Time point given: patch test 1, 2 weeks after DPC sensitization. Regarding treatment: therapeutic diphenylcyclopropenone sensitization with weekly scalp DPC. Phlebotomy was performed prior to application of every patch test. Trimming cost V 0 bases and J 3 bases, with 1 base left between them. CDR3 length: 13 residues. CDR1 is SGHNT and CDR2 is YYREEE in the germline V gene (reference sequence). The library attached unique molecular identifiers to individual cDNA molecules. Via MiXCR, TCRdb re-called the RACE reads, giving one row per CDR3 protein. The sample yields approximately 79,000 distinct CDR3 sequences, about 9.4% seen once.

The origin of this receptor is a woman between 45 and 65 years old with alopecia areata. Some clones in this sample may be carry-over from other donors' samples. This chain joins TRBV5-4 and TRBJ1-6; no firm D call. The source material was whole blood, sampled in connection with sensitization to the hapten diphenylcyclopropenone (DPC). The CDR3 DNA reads TGTGCCAGCAGCTTGGACTATAATTCACCCCTCCACTTT. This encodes CASSLDYNSPLHF.